This TCR beta chain derives from a study of T cell repertoires in cytomegalovirus infection. Across the whole study: An indication of both CMV infection and matching HLA type came from public TCR beta signatures.

A single record per CDR3 protein comes from TCRdb applying MiXCR to the reads. The table records some 300,000 distinct CDR3 sequences, around 9.1% of them present only once. This clonotype was recorded a few times. Its antigen is currently unknown. V lost 3 bases to trimming and J lost 2 bases, with 10 bases between them. The CDR3 totals 15 residues. Germline lookup yields CDR1 MDHEN and CDR2 SYDVKM. Study observations and caveats: The study found HLA-C-restricted CMV-specific TCR beta clonotypes dominating the ex vivo response. CMV carriers having the relevant HLA were flagged by cumulative public TCR beta family frequency.

Sequencing input: PBMCs. The TCR originated in a human donor in good health (CMV status not recorded). Some clones in this sample may be carry-over from other donors' samples. The gene calls are TRBV28 and TRBJ2-2, with unresolved D. For the CDR3, the DNA is TGTGCCAGCAGTTTTCGTCAGTCCAACACCGGGGAGCTGTTTTTT. Translated, it gives CASSFRQSNTGELFF.